This T cell receptor (beta chain) was obtained from a study of blood T cell repertoires in COVID-19. Turning to the study itself: Whether acute or convalescent, the COVID-19 samples came from the United States, Italy and Spain.

Authors' processing steps: Amplified reference gene primers provided the basis for estimating nucleated cell counts. The assay was immunoSEQ multiplex PCR, and TCRdb's table has in-frame clones only and misses some. V and J calls and clone size are given by that table; D and trimming were obtained from the DNA. The sample lists under 150,000 clones; roughly 90% were seen once. The TCR was taken from a man aged 50-59 years with acute or convalescent COVID-19. The source material was peripheral blood.

The CDR3 DNA follows: TGTGCCAGCAGCGTAGCAGGGTGGAGTGCAGATACGCAGTATTTT. Its protein product is CASSVAGWSADTQYF. The rearrangement uses TRBV9 and TRBJ2-3; D is perhaps TRBD1 (5 bases). The CDR3 spans 15 residues. V lost 0 bases and J lost 4, with 12 bases in between. Per germline, CDR1 SGDLS and CDR2 YYNGEE.